This T cell receptor (beta chain) was recovered during a study of shared clonotypes between healthy human individuals. Findings of the study overall: Sampling was confined to blood; repertoires within tissues likely differ. The genetic and exposure-history diversity represented was limited by few donors.

Germline-derived CDR1 and CDR2 are SGHRS and YFSETQ. This CDR3 is built from 16 residues. V lost 4 bases and J lost 2; bases outside the gene matches: 5. Input per replicate PCR of unsorted PBMC was around 300 ng DNA, corresponding to tens of thousands of T cell genomes. Unsorted PBMC DNA sequencing spanned ten immunoSEQ deep assay plates. Repertoires were generated with immunoSEQ multiplex PCR, while TCRdb's copy carries only in-frame clones and drops some. The sample carries 450,000 to 600,000 clones, 60% to 85% recorded once. Of note for this clone: What it binds is not known.

The chain carries TRBV5-1 and TRBJ2-1; 11 bases are a match to TRBD2. The sample was PBMCs. The source is a woman aged 40 to 50 in good health. Some clones in this sample may be carry-over from other donors' samples. In nucleotides, the CDR3 is TGCGCCAGCAGCACCCGACTAGCGGGAACCTACAATGAGCAGTTCTTC. This gives the protein CASSTRLAGTYNEQFF.